These 25 T cell receptor beta chains came from one sample sequenced in a study of T cells in Graves' hyperthyroidism and ophthalmopathy. The TCR beta CDR3 regions underwent amplification using RNA transcripts as the source. TCR CDR3 regions were first amplified by RT-PCR with HTBI primers. MiXCR was run by TCRdb on the multiplex PCR reads, yielding one entry per CDR3 protein. The top ten hold 10% to 12% of the sample, which has about 520,000 distinct CDR3 sequences, approximately 25% seen once. Sample: blood. These receptor sequences come from a woman aged 25 to 45 with Graves' ophthalmopathy.

The rearrangement uses TRBV7-2 and TRBJ1-6, with TRBD1 as a possible D gene (6 bases). This CDR3 is built from 15 residues. Trimming cost V 5 bases and J 0 bases, with 8 bases left between them. The germline V gene encodes CDR1 SGHTA and CDR2 FQGNSA. The CDR3 DNA reads TGTGCCAGCAGCACGGACAGCTCCTATAATTCACCCCTCCACTTT. Its protein product is CASSTDSSYNSPLHF.

This clonotype was recorded many times. This may arise from a read error, as a much more abundant clone is one base away. The chain links TRBV27 to TRBJ2-7; 9 nucleotides line up with TRBD1. Germline V gene sequence: CDR1 MNHEY, CDR2 SMNVEV (reference sequence). CDR3 length: 14 amino acids. The CDR3 nucleotides read TGTGCCACCTCCTCGGGACAGGGTGTTTACGAGCGGTACTTC. It encodes CATSSGQGVYERYF.

The table lists this clonotype with a few counts. The chain combines TRBV29-1 with TRBJ2-7; D gene ambiguous. This CDR3 spans 12 amino acids. Trimming pared 5 bases from V and 1 base from J, leaving 9 bases between. Germline V gene lookup returns CDR1 SQVTM and CDR2 ANQGSEA. CDR3 DNA sequence: TGCAGCGTTTTAGACGGATCCTACGAGCAGTACTTC. It yields the protein CSVLDGSYEQYF.

The chain joins TRBV2 to TRBJ2-5; D is unclear. The V gene lost 7 bases and the J gene lost 1 base, with 13 bases spanning the gap. The length of the CDR3 is 14 residues. The germline V gene encodes CDR1 SNHLY and CDR2 FYNNEI. The CDR3: CASNLGGSQETQYF. CDR3 sequence (DNA): TGTGCCAGCAATCTAGGCGGCTCCCAAGAGACCCAGTACTTC.

This clonotype was seen at least ten times. The chain employs TRBV2 and TRBJ2-6; D call uncertain. V dropped 5 bases and J dropped 1 base, with 6 bases sitting between them. The germline V gene has CDR1 SNHLY and CDR2 FYNNEI. CDR3 length equals 14 residues. The CDR3: CASSPESGANVLTF. The CDR3 DNA sequence: TGTGCCAGCAGTCCGGAATCTGGGGCCAACGTCCTGACTTTC. Full variable domain (rest looked up from reference TRBV2 and TRBJ2-6): EPEVTQTPSHQVTQMGQEVILRCVPISNHLYFYWYRQILGQKVEFLVSFYNNEISEKSEIFDDQFSVERPDGSNFTLKIRSTKLEDSAMYFCASSPESGANVLTFGAGSRLTVL.

Concerning this clonotype itself: This may come from a read error, since a much larger clone is one base off. The V call is TRBV2, the J call TRBJ2-2, with 11 bases matching TRBD1. This CDR3 comprises 13 residues. CDR1 and CDR2 (germline): SNHLY, FYNNEI. The CDR3 loop reads CASTGQGAGELLF. In DNA, the CDR3 is TGTGCCAGCACCGGACAGGGGGCCGGGGAGCTGCTTTTT. The full variable domain, in which reference TRBV2 and TRBJ2-2 provide the parts outside the CDR3, is EPEVTQTPSHQVTQMGQEVILRCVPISNHLYFYWYRQILGQKVEFLVSFYNNEISEKSEIFDDQFSVERPDGSNFTLKIRSTKLEDSAMYFCASTGQGAGELLFGEGSRLTVL.

The table lists this clonotype with a few counts. The V and J genes are TRBV3-1 and TRBJ1-1, with 7 bases aligning to TRBD1. The CDR3 consists of 15 residues. Germline V gene sequence: CDR1 LGHDT, CDR2 YNNKEL (reference sequence). Unmatched junction bases numbered 2, after V lost 0 bases and J lost 1 base. As DNA, the CDR3 is TGTGCCAGCAGCCAAGATCCAGGGGGGAACACTGAAGCTTTCTTT. Its translation is CASSQDPGGNTEAFF.

Ten or more counts support this clonotype. V and J are TRBV29-1 and TRBJ1-2; D gene uncertain. Germline V gives CDR1 SQVTM, CDR2 ANQGSEA. V shed 0 bases and J shed 0 bases, with 11 bases lying between them. The CDR3 has 15 residues. CDR3 sequence: CSVEDVNRPNYGYTF. The DNA of the CDR3 is TGCAGCGTTGAAGATGTTAACAGACCTAACTATGGCTACACCTTC.

The chain combines TRBV12-3 or TRBV12-4 with TRBJ2-2; D gene ambiguous. V was pared by 6 bases and J by 6 bases, with 11 bases between. The CDR3 contains 13 residues. CDR3 region: CASSPTTAGELFF. The CDR3 nucleotides read TGTGCCAGCAGCCCTACTACCGCCGGGGAGCTGTTTTTT.

This clonotype showed up many times. The chain has TRBV11-2 and TRBJ2-7, with 8 bases matching TRBD1. After removal of 4 bases from V and 1 base from J, the junction contained 3 bases not matched to a gene. The CDR3 is 14 residues long. The germline gives CDR1 SGHAT, CDR2 FQNNGV. This chain's CDR3 is CASSWGTGSYEQYF. Here the CDR3 DNA reads TGTGCCAGCAGCTGGGGGACAGGATCCTACGAGCAGTACTTC. Using reference TRBV11-2 and TRBJ2-7 for the parts outside the CDR3, the full variable domain is EAGVAQSPRYKIIEKRQSVAFWCNPISGHATLYWYQQILGQGPKLLIQFQNNGVVDDSQLPKDRFSAERLKGVDSTLKIQPAKLEDSAVYLCASSWGTGSYEQYFGPGTRLTVT.

This clonotype came up a few times. The chain combines TRBV2 with TRBJ1-5, with D hard to call. The CDR3 sequence is 14 residues long. Germline CDR1 reads SNHLY; CDR2 reads FYNNEI. V shed 6 bases and J shed 2 bases, with 11 bases lying between them. CDR3 residues: CASRSEGGNQPQHF. DNA for the CDR3: TGTGCCAGCAGGTCGGAGGGCGGCAATCAGCCCCAGCATTTT.

This clonotype was seen many times. This chain joins TRBV27 and TRBJ1-2, with 7 bases lining up with TRBD1. Losses at the gene ends were 6 bases for V and 4 bases for J; bases not matched to a gene: 17. The CDR3 length is 17 residues. The germline gives CDR1 MNHEY, CDR2 SMNVEV (reference sequence). This CDR3 is CASSPNLGQDISYGYTF. Written as DNA, the CDR3 is TGTGCCAGCAGCCCGAATTTAGGACAGGACATCAGCTATGGCTACACCTTC.

The rearrangement joins TRBV5-1 to TRBJ1-3; 8 bases fit TRBD1. With V trimmed by 2 bases and J by 0 bases, 1 base remained unmatched. The CDR3 is 15 residues long. Germline V gene lookup returns CDR1 SGHRS and CDR2 YFSETQ. The CDR3 bases are TGCGCCAGCAGCTTTGACAGGGGCTCTGGAAACACCATATATTTT. Amino acid sequence: CASSFDRGSGNTIYF.

The table lists this clonotype with many counts. The chain is built from TRBV12-3 or TRBV12-4 and TRBJ1-2; D gene uncertain. This CDR3 is built from 13 residues. Trimming removed 6 bases from V and 2 bases from J, with 10 bases in between. The CDR3 coding sequence is TGTGCCAGCAGCCAACAAGTCAACTATGGCTACACCTTC. Encoded protein: CASSQQVNYGYTF.

This clonotype appeared many times. The gene calls are TRBV12-3 or TRBV12-4 and TRBJ1-1; D unresolved. CDR3 length equals 13 residues. V lost 7 bases to trimming and J lost 1 base, with 10 bases between them. The CDR3 loop is CASTPVGNTEAFF. CDR3 DNA sequence: TGTGCCAGCACCCCTGTGGGGAACACTGAAGCTTTCTTT.

In this sample, this clonotype turned up a few times. V and J are TRBV11-2 and TRBJ1-2, with 10 bases matching TRBD1. The CDR3 loop spans 16 amino acids. The germline V gene has CDR1 SGHAT and CDR2 FQNNGV. V trimming: 0 bases; J trimming: 4 bases; junction bases outside the gene matches: 5. CDR3 bases: TGTGCCAGCAGCTTAGAGATGGGACAGGGGCCCTATGGCTACACCTTC. This sequence encodes CASSLEMGQGPYGYTF.

The table lists this clonotype with many counts. This chain connects TRBV19 to TRBJ2-5; perhaps TRBD1 as D (6 bases). The V and J ends lost 4 bases and 3 bases respectively, with 18 bases between them. This CDR3 has 16 residues. Germline assignment: CDR1 LNHDA and CDR2 SQIVND (reference sequence). CDR3 amino acids: CASSKQGATTKETQYF. Written as DNA, the CDR3 is TGTGCCAGTAGTAAACAGGGTGCGACGACTAAAGAGACCCAGTACTTC. Using reference TRBV19 and TRBJ2-5 for the parts outside the CDR3, the full variable domain is DGGITQSPKYLFRKEGQNVTLSCEQNLNHDAMYWYRQDPGQGLRLIYYSQIVNDFQKGDIAEGYSVSREKKESFPLTVTSAQKNPTAFYLCASSKQGATTKETQYFGPGTRLLVL.

V usage is TRBV4-3 and J usage is TRBJ2-7; D may be TRBD1 (5 bases). The CDR3 loop spans 14 amino acids. The germline V gene encodes CDR1 LGHNA and CDR2 YSLEER. Trimming shortened V by 0 bases and J by 7 bases, and 13 bases separated the two germline ends. The CDR3 DNA reads TGCGCCAGCAGCCAAGAGACAGATTTCGGAGAGCAGTACTTC. This sequence encodes CASSQETDFGEQYF.

This sequence joins TRBV24-1 and TRBJ1-1, with 7 bases that match TRBD1. CDR3 length equals 17 residues. The germline V gene has CDR1 KGHDR and CDR2 SFDVKD. Unmatched junction bases numbered 12, after V lost 4 bases and J lost 2 bases. The CDR3 sequence: CATSDRSRGGKNTEAFF. CDR3 in DNA: TGTGCCACCAGTGACCGCTCCAGGGGGGGGAAAAACACTGAAGCTTTCTTT.

The chain carries TRBV11-2 and TRBJ2-6; the match to TRBD2 covers 7 bases. CDR1 and CDR2 from the germline V gene are SGHAT and FQNNGV. V dropped 1 base and J dropped 0; count of bases not matched to a gene: 3. The CDR3 spans 17 residues. The CDR3 reads CASSLGGGSSGANVLTF. CDR3 in DNA: TGTGCCAGCAGCTTAGGGGGCGGGAGCTCTGGGGCCAACGTCCTGACTTTC.

V gene TRBV7-2 combines with J gene TRBJ2-7; either TRBD1 or TRBD2 may fit D (6 bases each). From germline, CDR1 is SGHTA and CDR2 FQGNSA. This CDR3 is built from 14 residues. V gave up 5 bases and J gave up 2 bases, with 13 bases separating them. The CDR3 reads CASSGGQRPYEQYF. The CDR3 coding sequence is TGTGCCAGCAGCGGGGGGCAGCGTCCCTACGAGCAGTACTTC.

The V call is TRBV20-1, the J call TRBJ1-2, with 8 bases identical to TRBD1. The ends lost 6 bases at V and 2 bases at J; junction bases unmatched: 5. Germline V CDR1 and CDR2: DFQATT, SNEGSKA (reference sequence). The CDR3 runs to 13 residues. This CDR3 is CSAATGANYGYTF. CDR3 coding DNA: TGCAGTGCCGCGACAGGGGCCAACTATGGCTACACCTTC.

V usage is TRBV20-1 and J usage is TRBJ2-5; TRBD1 matches 12 bases. The CDR3 has 12 amino acids. The germline V gene encodes CDR1 DFQATT and CDR2 SNEGSKA (reference sequence). The CDR3 region is CRGDRGRETQYF. In nucleotides, the CDR3 is TGCAGGGGGGACAGGGGGCGGGAGACCCAGTACTTC.

This clonotype was counted at least ten times. The chain recombines TRBV28 with TRBJ2-7, with 9 bases aligning to TRBD1. The CDR3 is 15 amino acids. The V segment lost 4 bases and the J segment 2 bases; nucleotides outside the gene matches: 6. Germline V gene data show CDR1 as MDHEN and CDR2 as SYDVKM. In nucleotides, the CDR3 is TGTGCCAGCAGTTCCGGGACAGGGATAGCCTACGAGCAGTACTTC. Its translation: CASSSGTGIAYEQYF.

The sample holds many counts of this clonotype. The junction does not match germline at one end; this may be a read error. V usage is TRBV7-2 and J usage is TRBJ2-7; 7 nucleotides align to TRBD1. This CDR3 region has 15 residues. Looked up from germline, CDR1 is SGHTA and CDR2 is FQGNSA. This CDR3 reads CAGSSTRDSHYEQYF. CDR3 sequence (DNA): TGTGCCGGCAGTTCGACCCGGGACAGCCACTACGAGCAGTACTTC.